This T cell receptor beta chain was retrieved from a study of Graves' ophthalmopathy and Graves' hyperthyroidism. Findings and limits, study-wide: The majority of expanded thyroid clonotypes above 0.001 frequency also occurred in blood.

TCR beta CDR3 regions were amplified from RNA transcripts. First-round RT-PCR used HTBI primers; second-round multiplex PCR followed. MiXCR, applied by TCRdb to the multiplex PCR reads, yields one record per CDR3 protein. The sample records 900,000 to 1,200,000 distinct CDR3 sequences, 35% to 45% being singletons. From germline, CDR1 is SGHTA and CDR2 FQGNSA. This CDR3 region has 12 residues. Trimming removed 5 bases from V and 9 bases from J, with 11 bases in between. In regard to this clonotype: Its antigen is as yet unknown.

This sequence joins TRBV7-2 and TRBJ1-5, with D possibly being TRBD1 (5 bases). The sample taken for sequencing was peripheral blood or thyroid tissue (not recorded which). The receptor was derived from an adult man with Graves' hyperthyroidism. The CDR3 nucleotides are TGTGCCAGCAGCCCGGGACGTGGGCCCCAGCATTTT. Translated: CASSPGRGPQHF.